These 11 T cell receptor beta chains were sequenced from one sample in a study of blood T cell repertoires in COVID-19. Some clones are missing from TCRdb's copy, which holds only in-frame ones; the method was immunoSEQ multiplex PCR. The table has about 130,000 clones, 70% to 90% seen once. The sample taken for sequencing was peripheral blood. These receptors were collected from a human donor in a cohort sampled during active COVID-19.

This chain joins TRBV4-1 and TRBJ2-2; the match to TRBD2 covers 13 bases. CDR1 is MGHRA and CDR2 is YSYEKL in the germline V gene. The CDR3 loop spans 17 amino acids. After removal of 3 bases from V and 0 bases from J, the junction contained 1 base not matched to a gene. The CDR3: CASSHGLAGANTGELFF. CDR3 nucleotide sequence: TGCGCCAGCAGCCATGGACTAGCGGGGGCGAACACCGGGGAGCTGTTTTTT.

This sequence joins TRBV10-3 and TRBJ1-2, with 9 bases aligning to TRBD1. Trimming took 5 bases from V and 8 from J; bases not matched to a gene: 6. This CDR3 is 13 amino acids long. Per the germline V gene, CDR1 is ENHRY and CDR2 is SYGVKD. The CDR3 spells CAISMGQGGGYTF. DNA of the CDR3: TGTGCCATCAGTATGGGACAGGGAGGCGGCTACACCTTC.

The chain couples TRBV25-1 to TRBJ1-5; TRBD1 is a possible D gene (6 bases). The CDR3 covers 17 residues. With 1 base removed from V and 1 base from J, the gap between germline ends came to 14 bases. Germline V gene sequence: CDR1 MGHDK, CDR2 SYGVNS. The CDR3 spells CASSEWGRQKSNQPQHF. CDR3 DNA: TGTGCCAGCAGTGAATGGGGGCGACAAAAGAGCAATCAGCCCCAGCATTTT.

V is TRBV6-5 and J is TRBJ2-1; 12 nucleotides line up with TRBD2. After removal of 6 bases from V and 6 bases from J, the junction contained 6 bases not matched to a gene. The CDR3 is 15 amino acids. The V gene's germline CDR1 is MNHEY and CDR2 SVGAGI. The chain's CDR3 is CASRSLAGGSNEQFF. The DNA for the CDR3 is TGTGCCAGCAGATCTCTAGCGGGGGGGTCCAATGAGCAGTTCTTC.

The chain's CDR3 is CASSQVPSYEQYF. CDR3 DNA sequence: TGTGCCAGCAGCCAAGTCCCTTCCTACGAGCAGTACTTC. The V call is TRBV14, the J call TRBJ2-7; D is undetermined. The germline V gene encodes CDR1 SGHDN and CDR2 FVKESK. Trimming shortened V by 1 base and J by 1 base, and 5 bases separated the two germline ends. The length of the CDR3 is 13 residues.

The chain combines TRBV5-1 with TRBJ2-7; 8 nucleotides agree with TRBD1. Germline V gene data show CDR1 as SGHRS and CDR2 as YFSETQ. This CDR3 contains 13 residues. J lost 4 bases, V lost 4 bases, and 4 bases had no gene match. The CDR3 sequence is CASSPRQGYEQYF. The CDR3 DNA follows: TGCGCCAGCAGCCCCCGACAGGGGTACGAGCAGTACTTC.

The chain carries TRBV27 and TRBJ2-7; weak D call: TRBD1 (6 bases). The germline V gene encodes CDR1 MNHEY and CDR2 SMNVEV (reference sequence). This CDR3 has 15 residues. The CDR3 DNA reads as TGTGGAACAATAAAATATCACAGGGCTCCCTACGAGCAGTACTTC. This translates into CGTIKYHRAPYEQYF.

The chain is built from TRBV7-9 and TRBJ1-1; D unclear. The V and J ends lost 1 base and 1 base respectively, with 10 bases between them. CDR1 and CDR2 (germline): SEHNR, FQNEAQ (reference sequence). This CDR3 spans 15 amino acids. The CDR3 loop reads CASSLGAVWNTEAFF. The CDR3 DNA follows: TGTGCCAGCAGCTTAGGGGCCGTTTGGAACACTGAAGCTTTCTTT. The full variable domain, with the rest looked up from reference TRBV7-9 and TRBJ1-1, is DTGVSQNPRHKITKRGQNVTFRCDPISEHNRLYWYRQTLGQGPEFLTYFQNEAQLEKSRLLSDRFSAERPKGSFSTLEIQRTEQGDSAMYLCASSLGAVWNTEAFFGQGTRLTVV.

This clone was seen a handful of times. The rearrangement uses TRBV6-5 and TRBJ1-1; 9 nucleotides agree with TRBD1. Germline CDR1 is MNHEY and CDR2 is SVGAGI. This CDR3 has 14 residues. With 7 bases clipped from V and 7 bases from J, the junction kept 10 bases outside the gene matches. The CDR3 loop reads CASTLTTGGGEAFF. The CDR3 coding sequence is TGTGCCAGCACCCTAACCACAGGGGGCGGTGAAGCTTTCTTT.

This clone was counted between two and nine times. The chain has TRBV25-1 and TRBJ2-5; TRBD2 agrees at 11 bases. The CDR3 length is 17 residues. J was trimmed by 1 base and V by 1 base; bases with no gene match: 5. Looked up from germline, CDR1 is MGHDK and CDR2 is SYGVNS. In DNA, the CDR3 is TGTGCCAGCAGTGAATTTTTAGCGGGGGGGATCCAAGAGACCCAGTACTTC. Amino acids: CASSEFLAGGIQETQYF.

The CDR3 DNA reads as TGTGCCAGCAGCTTCACCAGACAGGGGGCTGAAAAACTGTTTTTT. This sequence encodes CASSFTRQGAEKLFF. The V and J genes are TRBV5-5 and TRBJ1-4, with TRBD1 matching 10 bases. Losses at the gene ends were 2 bases for V and 7 bases for J; bases not matched to a gene: 5. The CDR3 consists of 15 residues. Germline loops: CDR1 SGHKS, CDR2 YYEKEE (reference sequence).